What follows are 29 T cell receptor beta chains derived from one specimen sequenced in a study of radiotherapy plus CTLA-4 blockade in lung cancer. Assay: immunoSEQ multiplex PCR; the TCRdb copy retains only in-frame clones and omits some. The sample comprises over 85,000 clones, roughly 88% of which are singletons, and roughly 4.9% rests with the top ten. Source: peripheral blood, taken from a patient treated with radiotherapy plus ipilimumab. The receptor set was obtained from a human donor with non-small cell lung cancer that progressed on radiotherapy plus ipilimumab.

The chain joins TRBV10-1 to TRBJ1-6, with a tentative D call TRBD1 (6 bases). Germline CDR1 reads WNHNN; CDR2 reads SYGVQD (reference sequence). The CDR3 is 15 amino acids. With 4 bases removed from V and 9 bases from J, the gap between germline ends came to 16 bases. In nucleotides, the CDR3 is TGCGCCAGCAGTGCAGGAACAGGGTCTGGTTCACCCCTCCACTTT. Translated: CASSAGTGSGSPLHF.

V gene TRBV6-5 combines with J gene TRBJ1-3; D call uncertain. The CDR3 loop spans 16 amino acids. The germline CDR1 and CDR2 sequences are MNHEY and SVGAGI. V lost 0 bases to trimming and J lost 0 bases, with 9 bases between them. CDR3 in DNA: TGTGCCAGCAGTTACTCGCCAATCGGCTCTGGAAACACCATATATTTT. This gives the protein CASSYSPIGSGNTIYF.

This clone was seen more than once but under ten times. This sequence joins TRBV27 and TRBJ2-3; perhaps TRBD2 as D (6 bases). Germline V gene data show CDR1 as MNHEY and CDR2 as SMNVEV (reference sequence). V lost 8 bases, J lost 4 bases, and 22 bases lay in between. The CDR3 is made up of 16 amino acids. The CDR3 region is CASQPHRAGSADTQYF. CDR3 sequence (DNA): TGTGCCAGCCAACCCCACCGGGCGGGATCCGCAGATACGCAGTATTTT.

The rearrangement links TRBV29-1 to TRBJ2-1; 8 bases agree with TRBD1. CDR3 length: 14 amino acids. Germline V gene data show CDR1 as SQVTM and CDR2 as ANQGSEA. The CDR3, as DNA: TGCAGTACCGGACAGGGCATAAGGAGGAATGAGCAGTTCTTC. Its protein product is CSTGQGIRRNEQFF.

The genes are TRBV30 and TRBJ1-1; D is undetermined. Germline V gene lookup returns CDR1 GTSNPN and CDR2 SVGIG (reference sequence). V was trimmed by 2 bases and J by 7 bases, leaving 11 bases between them. The CDR3 length is 12 residues. CDR3 sequence (DNA): TGTGCCTGGAGTTGGGGAAATCGTGAAGCTTTCTTT. This codes for CAWSWGNREAFF.

The V and J genes are TRBV2 and TRBJ1-1; 12 positions match TRBD1. This CDR3 region has 16 residues. V shed 6 bases, J shed 4 bases, and the junction held 9 bases outside the gene matches. The germline V gene encodes CDR1 SNHLY and CDR2 FYNNEI. The chain's CDR3 is CASRVRDRGRGTEAFF. The CDR3 region has the DNA TGTGCCAGCAGGGTCCGGGACAGGGGGCGAGGCACTGAAGCTTTCTTT.

V usage is TRBV5-1 and J usage is TRBJ2-1; D ambiguous. CDR1 is SGHRS, CDR2 YFSETQ, per germline. V lost 3 bases and J lost 9, with 13 bases in between. This CDR3 is built from 13 residues. The CDR3 sequence is CASSSFLGGEQFF. The DNA for the CDR3 is TGCGCCAGCAGCTCCTTCCTGGGTGGTGAGCAGTTCTTC. Based on the CDR3 plus reference TRBV5-1 and TRBJ2-1, the full variable domain is KAGVTQTPRYLIKTRGQQVTLSCSPISGHRSVSWYQQTPGQGLQFLFEYFSETQRNKGNFPGRFSGRQFSNSRSEMNVSTLELGDSALYLCASSSFLGGEQFFGPGTRLTVL.

The chain uses TRBV10-1 and TRBJ2-1; TRBD2 matches 11 bases. Trimming cost V 5 bases and J 8 bases; bases outside gene matches: 5. This CDR3 has 14 residues. CDR1 is WNHNN and CDR2 is SYGVQD in the germline V gene (reference sequence). The CDR3 reads CASSKTSGSYEQFF. The CDR3 DNA sequence: TGCGCCAGCAGTAAAACTAGCGGGAGCTATGAGCAGTTCTTC.

The chain couples TRBV30 to TRBJ2-3; TRBD2 is a possible D gene (6 bases). The CDR3 length is 15 residues. The germline V gene encodes CDR1 GTSNPN and CDR2 SVGIG (reference sequence). V was shortened by 0 bases and J by 1 base, with 11 bases between the two germline ends. The CDR3 reads CAWSVREIGTDTQYF. CDR3 in DNA: TGTGCCTGGAGTGTACGGGAGATTGGCACAGATACGCAGTATTTT.

The rearrangement joins TRBV10-2 to TRBJ1-1; TRBD1 aligns across 8 bases. Per germline, CDR1 WSHSY and CDR2 SAAADI. The CDR3 totals 11 residues. With V trimmed by 4 bases and J by 10 bases, 2 bases remained unmatched. CDR3 coding DNA: TGCGCCAGCAGTGTAGACAGGGGAGCTTTCTTT. Amino acids: CASSVDRGAFF.

The chain has TRBV9 and TRBJ2-1, with D perhaps matching TRBD2 (5 bases). CDR1 is SGDLS, CDR2 YYNGEE, per germline. This CDR3 contains 16 residues. The ends were cut back, 3 bases at V and 1 base at J, with 14 bases in the middle. For the CDR3, the DNA is TGTGCCAGCAGCGCCCACGGGGATGTATCCTACAATGAGCAGTTCTTC. Translated: CASSAHGDVSYNEQFF. The whole variable domain, filled in from reference TRBV9 and TRBJ2-1, reads DSGVTQTPKHLITATGQRVTLRCSPRSGDLSVYWYQQSLDQGLQFLIQYYNGEERAKGNILERFSAQQFPDLHSELNLSSLELGDSALYFCASSAHGDVSYNEQFFGPGTRLTVL.

V usage is TRBV11-3 and J usage is TRBJ2-3; D may be TRBD1 or TRBD2 (5 bases each). Germline CDR1 is SGHNT and CDR2 is YENEEA. CDR3 length equals 14 residues. Trimming stripped 3 bases from V and 5 bases from J, with 12 bases between. The CDR3 protein is CASSLGEKGDTQYF. The DNA of the CDR3 is TGTGCCAGCAGCTTGGGGGAAAAGGGAGATACGCAGTATTTT.

The chain links TRBV9 to TRBJ2-3; 9 bases align to TRBD2. Trimming cost V 4 bases and J 4 bases; bases outside gene matches: 13. Germline V gives CDR1 SGDLS, CDR2 YYNGEE. The CDR3 loop spans 17 amino acids. The CDR3 DNA reads as TGTGCCAGCAGCCCCAGGACTGGGCGGGAGGGATCAGATACGCAGTATTTT. Translation: CASSPRTGREGSDTQYF.

The chain joins TRBV7-9 to TRBJ1-3, with D perhaps matching TRBD1 (5 bases). Trimming took off 1 base at V and 2 bases at J, with 12 bases between the two ends. Germline CDR1 reads SEHNR; CDR2 reads FQNEAQ (reference sequence). CDR3 length equals 16 residues. CDR3 sequence (DNA): TGTGCCAGCAGCTTAGATTTAACGGGGGCTGGAAACACCATATATTTT. Translated: CASSLDLTGAGNTIYF.

Turning to this clone: The sample carries other DNA sequences with the same CDR3. The rearrangement joins TRBV5-1 to TRBJ2-5; D gene ambiguous. V lost 1 base, J lost 5 bases, and 3 bases lay in between. Germline lookup yields CDR1 SGHRS and CDR2 YFSETQ. The CDR3 runs to 11 residues. CDR3 sequence reads: CASSLQETQYF. For the CDR3, the DNA is TGCGCCAGCAGCTTGCAGGAGACCCAGTACTTC. The full variable domain, completed using reference TRBV5-1 and TRBJ2-5, is KAGVTQTPRYLIKTRGQQVTLSCSPISGHRSVSWYQQTPGQGLQFLFEYFSETQRNKGNFPGRFSGRQFSNSRSEMNVSTLELGDSALYLCASSLQETQYFGPGTRLLVL.

The rearrangement uses TRBV18 and TRBJ2-7; tentatively, D is TRBD2 (6 bases). The CDR3 runs 13 residues. Germline-derived CDR1 and CDR2 are KGHSH and LQKENI. Trimming took off 9 bases at V and 4 bases at J, with 16 bases between the two ends. Here the CDR3 DNA reads TGTGCCAGTAGAAGCGTGGCGGGGTACGAGCAGTACTTC. Translation gives CASRSVAGYEQYF.

The chain joins TRBV7-2 to TRBJ1-2, with D unresolved. The CDR3 has 15 amino acids. From germline, CDR1 is SGHTA and CDR2 FQGNSA. Trimming shortened V by 2 bases and J by 1 base, and 11 bases separated the two germline ends. The CDR3 sequence is CASSLRMGINYGYTF. CDR3 nucleotides: TGTGCCAGCAGCTTAAGGATGGGCATTAACTATGGCTACACCTTC. The variable domain in full, with the rest retrieved from reference TRBV7-2 and TRBJ1-2, is GAGVSQSPSNKVTEKGKDVELRCDPISGHTALYWYRQSLGQGLEFLIYFQGNSAPDKSGLPSDRFSAERTGGSVSTLTIQRTQQEDSAVYLCASSLRMGINYGYTFGSGTRLTVV.

The rearrangement joins TRBV28 to TRBJ2-1; 8 nucleotides agree with TRBD2. The V gene's germline CDR1 is MDHEN and CDR2 SYDVKM. The J segment lost 0 bases and the V segment lost 3 bases, leaving 7 bases of the junction unmatched. This CDR3 comprises 17 residues. The CDR3 DNA reads as TGTGCCAGCAGTTTGTTTACTAGCGGTAGCTCCTACAATGAGCAGTTCTTC. Residues: CASSLFTSGSSYNEQFF.

The chain carries TRBV2 and TRBJ1-1; a weak D match, TRBD1 (6 bases). Trimming left V 2 bases short and J 4 bases short, with 11 bases between. The CDR3 totals 14 residues. Germline values: CDR1 SNHLY, CDR2 FYNNEI. Here the CDR3 DNA reads TGTGCCAGCAGTGAACAACAGGGTGGCACTGAAGCTTTCTTT. It encodes CASSEQQGGTEAFF.

Concerning this clone itself: This CDR3 is also generated by other DNA sequences in the sample. The chain carries TRBV5-1 and TRBJ2-5; unclear D gene. Germline V gene sequence: CDR1 SGHRS, CDR2 YFSETQ. V was trimmed by 3 bases and J by 0 bases, leaving 3 bases between them. The CDR3 is 12 residues long. The CDR3 DNA reads as TGCGCCAGCAGCTCGAACCAAGAGACCCAGTACTTC. Translating gives CASSSNQETQYF.

The rearrangement links TRBV10-3 to TRBJ1-6; D might be TRBD1 (5 bases). The CDR3 totals 14 residues. CDR1 and CDR2 from the germline V gene are ENHRY and SYGVKD. Trimming cost V 0 bases and J 10 bases, with 10 bases left between them. This chain's CDR3 is CAISESGVGSPLHF. The CDR3 bases are TGTGCCATCAGTGAGTCAGGGGTGGGGTCACCCCTCCACTTT.

The V call is TRBV30, the J call TRBJ2-4; D gene uncertain. The CDR3 consists of 11 residues. The germline V gene encodes CDR1 GTSNPN and CDR2 SVGIG (reference sequence). The V and J ends lost 1 base and 5 bases respectively, with 3 bases between them. The CDR3: CAWSAQNIQYF. As DNA, the CDR3 is TGTGCCTGGAGTGCGCAAAACATTCAGTACTTC.

The chain has TRBV2 and TRBJ2-3, with 8 positions matching TRBD1. The V segment lost 7 bases and the J segment 0 bases; nucleotides outside the gene matches: 3. The CDR3 covers 14 residues. Germline V gene sequence: CDR1 SNHLY, CDR2 FYNNEI. CDR3 nucleotides: TGTGCCAGCAACCGGGACAGGAGCACAGATACGCAGTATTTT. Amino acids: CASNRDRSTDTQYF.

This clone was counted a few times. The CDR3 DNA reads as TGTGCCATCGACTACCTTGGAGGGAGCGGCGAGCAGTACTTC. It specifies CAIDYLGGSGEQYF. This chain uses TRBV7-9 with TRBJ2-7; perhaps TRBD2 as D (6 bases). The CDR3 contains 14 residues. From germline, CDR1 is SEHNR and CDR2 FQNEAQ (reference sequence). V was pared by 10 bases and J by 6 bases, with 22 bases between. The full variable domain, its missing parts supplied by reference TRBV7-9 and TRBJ2-7, is DTGVSQNPRHKITKRGQNVTFRCDPISEHNRLYWYRQTLGQGPEFLTYFQNEAQLEKSRLLSDRFSAERPKGSFSTLEIQRTEQGDSAMYLCAIDYLGGSGEQYFGPGTRLTVT.

The chain combines TRBV25-1 with TRBJ2-1, with TRBD1 as a possible D gene (6 bases). Deletions cut 4 bases from V and 4 bases from J, with 17 bases between. From germline, CDR1 is MGHDK and CDR2 SYGVNS. The CDR3 runs 16 residues. In DNA form, the CDR3 reads TGTGCCAGCAGTGGGGGGCGTGGGGGAGTGTACAATGAGCAGTTCTTC. Its translation is CASSGGRGGVYNEQFF.

J is TRBJ2-2 and V is TRBV5-1; 7 bases are a match to TRBD1. The V gene end was trimmed by 0 bases and the J gene end by 2 bases; junction bases not matched to a gene: 4. The CDR3 spans 16 residues. CDR1 is SGHRS and CDR2 is YFSETQ in the germline V gene. In nucleotides, the CDR3 is TGCGCCAGCAGCTTGGTGGCAGGGGGAAACACCGGGGAGCTGTTTTTT. As protein: CASSLVAGGNTGELFF.

The J gene is TRBJ2-1, the V gene TRBV6-1, with TRBD2 matching 14 bases. J gave up 9 bases and V 6 bases, and 7 bases lay outside the gene matches. Germline V gives CDR1 MNHNS, CDR2 SASEGT. The CDR3 extends over 15 amino acids. DNA of the CDR3: TGTGCCAGCAGCCAAGGGACTAGCGGGAGAGGTGAGCAGTTCTTC. Translated, it gives CASSQGTSGRGEQFF.

This clone appeared once. V is TRBV9 and J is TRBJ2-1; D not resolved. The CDR3 length is 16 residues. Germline loops: CDR1 SGDLS, CDR2 YYNGEE. The V and J ends lost 0 bases and 10 bases respectively, with 20 bases between them. The chain's CDR3 is CASSVVSDLEVAEQFF. CDR3 sequence (DNA): TGTGCCAGCAGCGTAGTGAGCGACCTCGAAGTGGCGGAGCAGTTCTTC.

The chain is built from TRBV5-1 and TRBJ2-7; 8 nucleotides line up with TRBD2. This CDR3 contains 15 residues. The germline V gene has CDR1 SGHRS and CDR2 YFSETQ. V lost 1 base to trimming and J lost 3 bases; unmatched junction nucleotides: 6. Written as DNA, the CDR3 is TGCGCCAGCAGCTTGAACGGGAGGGCTGGCTACGAGCAGTACTTC. Its translation: CASSLNGRAGYEQYF.